This is a list of T cell receptor beta chains from one sample in a study of blood T cell repertoires in COVID-19. Method: immunoSEQ multiplex PCR; TCRdb's copy keeps in-frame clones and lacks some. The sample gives roughly 88,000 clones, around 85% of which show up once; about 17% is in the top ten. Sequencing was done on a sample of peripheral blood. The receptors come from a woman aged 55-75 years with COVID-19, enrolled during active disease. Each CDR3 is given with its conserved first and last residue.

J | V | CDR3
TRBJ1-1 | TRBV6-2/TRBV6-3 | CASSYSRWEADTEAFF
TRBJ1-6 | TRBV5-1 | CASSTWDRGSSSPLHF
TRBJ2-5 | TRBV5-1 | CASSLVGGLEETQYF
TRBJ1-2 | TRBV4-3 | CASSQEGRPYYGYTF
TRBJ1-1 | TRBV10-2 | CASSEIYNTEAFF
TRBJ1-5 | TRBV6-2/TRBV6-3 | CASSPLRGSPQHF
TRBJ1-2 | TRBV7-2 | CASSGDKDNYGYTF
TRBJ2-4 | TRBV6-5 | CATTGSGMSNIQYF
TRBJ2-3 | TRBV20-1 | CSGGSTDTQYF
TRBJ2-7 | TRBV7-9 | CASTPLPERGALF
TRBJ1-6 | TRBV4-1 | CASSPNGPAYNSPLHF
TRBJ1-1 | TRBV29-1 | CSVVVSQNTEAFF
TRBJ1-6 | TRBV10-1 | CARSEGQGSSPLHF
TRBJ2-5 | TRBV2 | CASSNERGGQETQYF
TRBJ2-1 | TRBV4-3 | CASSLGAGDQYNEQFF
TRBJ1-2 | TRBV5-6 | CASSSSPTARSGIGYTF
TRBJ1-1 | TRBV13 | CASSPSSAGAFF
TRBJ1-1 | TRBV2 | CASSYSHSGTEAFF
TRBJ1-5 | TRBV18 | CASSQQGGNQPQHF
TRBJ2-2 | TRBV7-2 | CASNPRGVPAGELFF
TRBJ1-5 | TRBV24-1 | CATSPGGGNQPQHF
TRBJ2-2 | TRBV6-5 | CASGAGTNTGELFF
TRBJ2-3 | TRBV11-3 | CASSLSGTQTDTQYF
TRBJ2-3 | TRBV20-1 | CSASTSGGGDTQYF
TRBJ1-6 | TRBV4-1 | CASSQVADREYSPLHF
TRBJ1-2 | TRBV9 | CASSDRIQGNGYTF
TRBJ2-7 | TRBV11-2 | CASSLGVRDYEQYF
TRBJ1-5 | TRBV4-2 | CASSHTPGDNQPQHF
TRBJ2-1 | TRBV5-8 | CASSLVGSGGASHEQFF
TRBJ1-1 | TRBV27 | CASSRVYGDTEAFF
TRBJ1-1 | TRBV15 | CATSREIGSEAFF
TRBJ2-1 | TRBV7-3 | CASSDGTSGVDEQFF
TRBJ1-5 | TRBV7-2 | CASSLGGALQPQHF
TRBJ1-5 | TRBV6-5 | CASKRDSNQPQHF
TRBJ2-5 | TRBV7-2 | CASSPWTRQETQYF
TRBJ1-1 | TRBV7-9 | CASSPPGTEAFF
TRBJ2-3 | TRBV6-4 | CASSASGSTDTQYF
TRBJ2-7 | TRBV7-9 | CASSSFGQDAYEQYF
TRBJ1-6 | TRBV21-1 | CAGAPGGPYNSPLHF
TRBJ1-4 | TRBV4-3 | CASSHQASQGLEKLFF
TRBJ1-1 | TRBV3-1/TRBV3-2 | CASSQEWDRGAFF
TRBJ1-3 | TRBV7-8 | CASSLLTDNSGNTIYF
TRBJ1-1 | TRBV20-1 | CSALWTGRAFF
TRBJ1-1 | TRBV25-1 | CASRTELNTEAFF
TRBJ2-7 | TRBV28 | CALRALGPYEQYF
TRBJ1-4 | TRBV11-2 | CASSLPLTGTAEKLFF
TRBJ2-2 | TRBV4-1 | CASSLGTGPNTGELFF
TRBJ2-6 | TRBV19 | CASNSLSGANVLTF
TRBJ2-7 | TRBV4-3 | CASSLFGQGVNEQYF
TRBJ1-4 | TRBV6-4 | CARAGKGVNEKLFF
TRBJ1-5 | TRBV3-1/TRBV3-2 | CATSMGAYSNQPQHF
TRBJ1-5 | TRBV15 | CATSTDRQSNQPQHF
TRBJ1-2 | TRBV16 | CASSQWTANYGYTF
TRBJ2-1 | TRBV5-1 | CASSLGDRNYNEQFF
TRBJ1-2 | TRBV5-1 | CASRPGEKGVGYTF
TRBJ1-6 | TRBV3-1/TRBV3-2 | CASSQRGANSPLHF
TRBJ1-1 | TRBV6-5 | CASRTTVNTEAFF
TRBJ2-5 | TRBV10-3 | CAISSERRKTQYF
TRBJ1-1 | TRBV7-9 | CASSALGELSEAFF